This is a list of T cell receptor beta chains from one sample in a study of blood T cell repertoires in COVID-19. Measured with immunoSEQ multiplex PCR; TCRdb has only the in-frame clones, and not every one. The table has 120,000 to 150,000 clones, roughly nine tenths seen once; the top ten hold 1.5% to 2%. Material: peripheral blood. These receptors originate from a human donor in a cohort sampled during active COVID-19. Both conserved end residues are part of each CDR3. Each record gives: D gene, V gene, clone size, J gene, CDR3 DNA, CDR3 protein. The D gene is left open where the match is weak. The size of a clone is reported for some rows only, either as once, few or many, or as a class for expanded clones.

>TRBD1|TRBV2|NA|TRBJ1-4
TGTGCCAGCAGAGTAACGGGGACAGCAAATGAAAAACTGTTTTTT
CASRVTGTANEKLFF
>NA|TRBV7-6|NA|TRBJ1-2
TGTGCCAGCAGCTTAGCCTTTAACTATGGCTACACCTTC
CASSLAFNYGYTF
>NA|TRBV5-6|few|TRBJ2-7
TGTGCCAGCAGCCCCCTAGGAATCGGGAATTACGAGCAGTACTTC
CASSPLGIGNYEQYF
>NA|TRBV4-1|NA|TRBJ1-1
TGCGCCAGCAGCGCAACTCGGACAATCGCTGAAGCTTTCTTT
CASSATRTIAEAFF
>TRBD1|TRBV2|NA|TRBJ1-2
TGTGCCAACACGGACAGGGGGCGAAACTATGGCTACACCTTC
CANTDRGRNYGYTF
>TRBD1|TRBV19|NA|TRBJ2-7
TGTGCCAGTAGTCGGCTAACAGGGGTCCCCTCCTACGAGCAGTACTTC
CASSRLTGVPSYEQYF
>NA|TRBV4-3|NA|TRBJ2-6
TGCGCCAGCAGCTCCCGGGTCTCTGGGGCCAACGTCCTGACTTTC
CASSSRVSGANVLTF
>TRBD2|TRBV9|NA|TRBJ2-7
TGTGCCAGCAGCGCCGCCGGGGGGGCACCCTACGAGCAGTACTTC
CASSAAGGAPYEQYF
>NA|TRBV7-2|NA|TRBJ2-7
TGTGCCAGCAGCTTAGACAGGACCTACGGCTACGAGCAGTACTTC
CASSLDRTYGYEQYF
>NA|TRBV25-1|NA|TRBJ1-1
TGTGCCAGTACCGGCAGGGCGCCGAACACTGAAGCTTTCTTT
CASTGRAPNTEAFF
>NA|TRBV15|NA|TRBJ2-7
TGTGCCACCAGCAGAGAGGTCCTGGGGGGTGAGCAGTACTTC
CATSREVLGGEQYF
>NA|TRBV7-2|NA|TRBJ2-3
TGTGCCAGCAGCCTTGGTCGTTCGGGGTTGTCTAGCACAGATACGCAGTATTTT
CASSLGRSGLSSTDTQYF
>NA|TRBV10-3|NA|TRBJ2-7
TGTGCCATCAGTGAGGAAGGGGAAGCCTCCTACGAGCAGTACTTC
CAISEEGEASYEQYF
>NA|TRBV4-3|many|TRBJ2-1
TGCGCCAGCAGCCATGTCGGAAGAGGGGAGCAGTTCTTC
CASSHVGRGEQFF
>NA|TRBV4-2|NA|TRBJ2-5
TGTGCCAGCAGCACAACGGGAACCCAAGAGACCCAGTACTTC
CASSTTGTQETQYF
>NA|TRBV12-3/TRBV12-4|once|TRBJ1-2
TGTGCCAGCAGGTCCTTAGAGGCTGGCTACACCTTC
CASRSLEAGYTF
>NA|TRBV2|NA|TRBJ2-3
TGTGCCAGCAGTTATAGTGGGGGGACAGATACGCAGTATTTT
CASSYSGGTDTQYF
>NA|TRBV7-2|NA|TRBJ1-2
TGTGCCAGCAGCTCATCGCCCCCCACGAGCTATGGCTACACCTTC
CASSSSPPTSYGYTF
>NA|TRBV7-2|NA|TRBJ1-1
TGTGCCAGCAGCCTAGGGCTGAAGAACACTGAAGCTTTCTTT
CASSLGLKNTEAFF
>NA|TRBV12-2|NA|TRBJ2-3
TGTGCAAGTCGCTTAGAAATCCCTAGCGGGGGGCCCCAGACAGACACAGATACGCAGTATTTT
CASRLEIPSGGPQTDTDTQYF
>TRBD1|TRBV7-9|NA|TRBJ2-1
TGTGCCAGCAGCTTCTGGGACAGGGATAACAATGAGCAGTTCTTC
CASSFWDRDNNEQFF
>TRBD1|TRBV12-3/TRBV12-4|NA|TRBJ1-1
TGTGCCAGCGGCACGACAGGGCGCGCTGAAGCTTTCTTT
CASGTTGRAEAFF
>TRBD2|TRBV5-1|NA|TRBJ2-2
TGCGCCAGCAGCTCGTCGACTAGCGGGGGGGCGGACACCGGGGAGCTGTTTTTT
CASSSSTSGGADTGELFF
>NA|TRBV5-1|NA|TRBJ2-2
TGCGCCAGCAGCCTCGGGACATGGACCGGGGAGCTGTTTTTT
CASSLGTWTGELFF
>NA|TRBV27|many|TRBJ1-4
TGTGCCAGCCGACCACGGGGAAGGGAAAAACTGTTTTTT
CASRPRGREKLFF
>NA|TRBV7-2|NA|TRBJ2-1
TGTGCCAGCAGGCGAAACAGGGGTAGCGGCAATGAGCAGTTCTTC
CASRRNRGSGNEQFF
>NA|TRBV20-1|NA|TRBJ2-5
TGCAGTGCTAGTAGGGACTCCTTGGGGGAGACCCAGTACTTC
CSASRDSLGETQYF
>NA|TRBV2|NA|TRBJ1-2
TGTGCCAGCGAGGACTATGGCTACACCTTC
CASEDYGYTF
>TRBD1|TRBV18|few|TRBJ1-2
TGTGCCAGCTCACAAGGGACAGGGGGCATAAATGGCTACACCTTC
CASSQGTGGINGYTF
>NA|TRBV2|NA|TRBJ1-1
TGTGCCAGCAGTACGTCTGGGGGGGGCACTGAAGCTTTCTTT
CASSTSGGGTEAFF
>NA|TRBV18|NA|TRBJ1-4
TGTGCCAGCTCACTAGGACAGACTTCAACTAATGAAAAACTGTTTTTT
CASSLGQTSTNEKLFF
>TRBD1|TRBV5-1|once|TRBJ2-1
TGCGCCAGCAGCCTTGGACAGGGAACCTACAATGAGCAGTTCTTC
CASSLGQGTYNEQFF
>TRBD2|TRBV6-6|once|TRBJ2-3
TGTGCCAGCAGAGCGGGGGGGGGCACAGATACGCAGTATTTT
CASRAGGGTDTQYF
>NA|TRBV7-9|NA|TRBJ1-1
TGTGCCAGCAGCTTCTCCAGAGGAAGCACTGAAGCTTTCTTT
CASSFSRGSTEAFF
>TRBD1|TRBV19|NA|TRBJ2-2
TGTGCCAGTAGTACCACAGGGGCAAACACCGGGGAGCTGTTTTTT
CASSTTGANTGELFF
>TRBD1|TRBV4-1|few|TRBJ1-5
TGCGCCAGCAGCCAAGACAGGGGGCTAAGCAATCAGCCCCAGCATTTT
CASSQDRGLSNQPQHF
>NA|TRBV5-1|NA|TRBJ2-3
TGCGCCAGCAGCTCACTAGCAGATACGCAGTATTTT
CASSSLADTQYF
>TRBD2|TRBV6-4|NA|TRBJ2-3
TGTGCCAGCAGTGACACCGGACGGGGGGTAGGAGATACGCAGTATTTT
CASSDTGRGVGDTQYF
>TRBD1|TRBV5-4|once|TRBJ1-2
TGTGCCAGCAGCTTGGTGACAGGGCCCAACTATGGCTACACCTTC
CASSLVTGPNYGYTF
>TRBD1|TRBV10-3|NA|TRBJ2-5
TGTGCCACAGGGGGCGACGAGACCCAGTACTTC
CATGGDETQYF
>NA|TRBV6-1|NA|TRBJ1-4
TGTGCCAGCAGTGAGCCAGGGTCAGGGAAACTGTTTTTT
CASSEPGSGKLFF
>NA|TRBV5-6|NA|TRBJ2-7
TGTGCCAGCACACGACGGAGCTCCTACGAGCAGTACTTC
CASTRRSSYEQYF
>TRBD2|TRBV7-2|once|TRBJ2-5
TGTGCCAGCAGCCCGGGACTAGCGGGGGGCCAAGAGACCCAGTACTTC
CASSPGLAGGQETQYF
>TRBD1|TRBV25-1|NA|TRBJ1-2
TGTGCCAGCAGTGAAAGTGGACAGGGGGGATATGGCTACACCTTC
CASSESGQGGYGYTF
>NA|TRBV6-2/TRBV6-3|NA|TRBJ1-2
TGTGCCAGCAGCCCTACTCCCGACAGAATCTATGGCTACACCTTC
CASSPTPDRIYGYTF
>TRBD1|TRBV6-2/TRBV6-3|NA|TRBJ1-5
TGTGCCAGCAGTGACAGGGGGGGTCAGCCCCAGCATTTT
CASSDRGGQPQHF
>TRBD1|TRBV4-2|few|TRBJ1-5
TGTGCCAGCAGCCAAGAGGGACAGGGATCGGGTCAGCCCCAGCATTTT
CASSQEGQGSGQPQHF
>NA|TRBV4-2|NA|TRBJ2-3
TGTGCCAGCAGCCACCTTGGGGAGCGGAGCACAGATACGCAGTATTTT
CASSHLGERSTDTQYF
>TRBD1|TRBV7-2|NA|TRBJ2-4
TGTGCCAGCAGCTTAGTAACAGGGGGCGAGGGCAAAAACATTCAGTACTTC
CASSLVTGGEGKNIQYF
>NA|TRBV15|NA|TRBJ2-5
TGTGCCACCAGCAGGGACAGCCAAGAGACCCAGTACTTC
CATSRDSQETQYF
>NA|TRBV5-1|NA|TRBJ2-1
TGCGCCAGCAGCTTGGTTGCGGGCGGATACAATGAGCAGTTCTTC
CASSLVAGGYNEQFF
>TRBD1|TRBV4-1|NA|TRBJ2-7
TGCGCCAGCAGCCAAGGCCTCCGGGACAGCTCCTACGAGCAGTACTTC
CASSQGLRDSSYEQYF
>NA|TRBV30|NA|TRBJ1-6
TGTGCCTGGAGTACGGTTAATTCACCCCTCCACTTT
CAWSTVNSPLHF
>NA|TRBV5-4|once|TRBJ2-5
TGTGCCAGCAGCTTGGGTGGCGGGGCCCAAGAGACCCAGTACTTC
CASSLGGGAQETQYF
>TRBD1|TRBV10-3|NA|TRBJ1-3
TGTGCCATTTCCGGACAGGTCGTATCTGGAAACACCATATATTTT
CAISGQVVSGNTIYF